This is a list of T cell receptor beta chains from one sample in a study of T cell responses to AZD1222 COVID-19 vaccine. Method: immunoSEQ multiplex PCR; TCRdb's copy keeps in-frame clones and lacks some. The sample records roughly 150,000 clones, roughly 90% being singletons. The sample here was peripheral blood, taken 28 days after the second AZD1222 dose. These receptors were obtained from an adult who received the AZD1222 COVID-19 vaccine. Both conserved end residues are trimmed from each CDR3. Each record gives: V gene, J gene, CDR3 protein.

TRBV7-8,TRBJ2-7,ASSQNKVAAYEQY
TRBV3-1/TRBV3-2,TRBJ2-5,ASSQERASGGAWETQY
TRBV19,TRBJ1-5,ASSTPSRVGQPQH
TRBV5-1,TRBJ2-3,ASSPPSGSADTQY
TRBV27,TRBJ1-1,ASKSGGPNTEAF
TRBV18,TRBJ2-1,ASSSIQGSSYNEQF
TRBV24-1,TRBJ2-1,ATSESTGIEQF
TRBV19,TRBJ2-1,ASSISRTDRYNEQF
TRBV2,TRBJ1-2,ASSEAFSYGYT
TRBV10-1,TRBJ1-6,ASSRQGNSPLH
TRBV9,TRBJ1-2,ASRVLEGAGNYGYT
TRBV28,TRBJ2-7,ASSLNEQY
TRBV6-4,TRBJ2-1,ASSPRAGVNEQF
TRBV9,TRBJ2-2,ASSLRPSAGELF
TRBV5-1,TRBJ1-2,ASSLAGPIYGYT
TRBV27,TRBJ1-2,ASSLVSGNGYT
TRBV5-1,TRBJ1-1,ASSLGQVGNTEAF
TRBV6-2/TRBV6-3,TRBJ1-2,ASRYGHLNYGYT
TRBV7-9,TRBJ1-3,ASTNPRQGTSGNTIY
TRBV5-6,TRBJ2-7,ASSFPAPYEQY
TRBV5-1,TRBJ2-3,ASSEGHSTDTQY
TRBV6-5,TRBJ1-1,ASIGTGNTEAF
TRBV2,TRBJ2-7,ASEGQSYEQY
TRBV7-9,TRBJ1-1,ASSRRDLDTEAF
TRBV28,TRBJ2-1,ATGLAVYNEQF
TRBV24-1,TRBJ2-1,ATSDRTGPGQF
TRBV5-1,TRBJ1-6,ASSLGGPYNSPLH
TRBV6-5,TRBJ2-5,ASSPRQRGETQY
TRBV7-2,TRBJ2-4,ASSLYSDIQY
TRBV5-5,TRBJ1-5,ASSLVSWDRGRFQPQH
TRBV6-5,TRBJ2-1,ASARLHNSYNEQF
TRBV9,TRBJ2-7,ASSGTGVGEQY
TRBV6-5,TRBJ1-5,ASSHDQPQH
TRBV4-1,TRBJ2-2,ASSQGGTTGELF
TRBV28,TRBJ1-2,ASRKQGSGYT
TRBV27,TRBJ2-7,ASSSISGSSYEQY
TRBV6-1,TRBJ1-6,ASSETPWTVRAPLH
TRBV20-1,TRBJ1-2,SASGALGYT
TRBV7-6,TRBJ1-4,ASSLAPNQFGEKLF
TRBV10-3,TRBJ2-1,AISESGAREQF
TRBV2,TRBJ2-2,ASSYGGGNTGELF
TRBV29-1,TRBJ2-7,SVEVGTYEQY
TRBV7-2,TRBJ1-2,ASSLAPFQGNGYT
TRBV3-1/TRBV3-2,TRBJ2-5,ASSQDLLAGQETQY
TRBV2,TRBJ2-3,ASSPGTASTDTQY
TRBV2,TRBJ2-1,ASNQLGDEQF
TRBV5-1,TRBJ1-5,ASSLGGADQPQH
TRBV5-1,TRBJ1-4,ASSIGQGTNEKLF
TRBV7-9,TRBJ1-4,ASSLAGTPGEKLF
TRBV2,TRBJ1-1,ASSVDAITEAF
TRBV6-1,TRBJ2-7,ASSETRFSGSGGYEQY
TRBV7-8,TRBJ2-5,ASSLGTGKETQY
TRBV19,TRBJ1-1,ASSFSPQGARYRNEAF
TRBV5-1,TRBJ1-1,ASSLDRVGLGTEAF
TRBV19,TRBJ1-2,ASSNDWPPAYGYT